This T cell receptor beta chain is from a study of Graves' ophthalmopathy and Graves' hyperthyroidism. Overall study results and limits: For predicting ophthalmopathy progression, the model had nearly 71% sensitivity and roughly 77% specificity.

The authors defined stable hyperthyroidism as no ophthalmopathy within 18 months of follow-up. Researchers turned away patients with other autoimmune diseases, uncontrolled infections, pregnancy or lactation. In its sample, this clonotype was seen a few times. Its specificity is unknown. Trimming stripped 1 base from V and 0 bases from J, with 10 bases between. CDR3 length: 15 amino acids. Per the germline V gene, CDR1 is SEHNR and CDR2 is FQNEAQ (reference sequence). RNA transcripts provided the template for amplifying TCR beta CDR3 regions. After a first-round RT-PCR with HTBI primers, a second-round multiplex PCR was run. TCRdb reprocessed the multiplex PCR reads via MiXCR and lists one record per CDR3 protein. The data contain fewer than 650,000 distinct CDR3 sequences, roughly 20% of them singletons.

The source is a woman aged 18-35 years with stable Graves' hyperthyroidism. Some clones in this sample may be carry-over from other donors' samples. The rearrangement links TRBV7-9 to TRBJ2-7; no clear D gene. The sequenced material came from peripheral blood. CDR3 DNA: TGTGCCAGCAGCTTAGGAGGTAGAGGCTCCTACGAGCAGTACTTC. Residues: CASSLGGRGSYEQYF.